One and the same sample provided the 16 T cell receptor beta chains below, sequenced in a study of cytomegalovirus exposure and HLA in healthy donors. The study ran its PCR with 60 Vbeta and 13 Jbeta primers. Produced via immunoSEQ multiplex PCR; TCRdb's table is partial and in-frame only. The table has about 130,000 clones, 70% to 85% seen once; the top ten hold under 5%. Sequences were obtained from PBMCs. The receptors originated from a male donor in good health and CMV-seropositive.

The CDR3 DNA reads as TGTGCCAGCAGTTTACAGGGGAAAACTGAAGCTTTCTTT. Translation: CASSLQGKTEAFF. The chain is built from TRBV9 and TRBJ1-1; 7 bases line up with TRBD1. Germline trimming cut 5 bases from V and 5 bases from J; bases unmatched to any gene: 6. CDR1 is SGDLS and CDR2 is YYNGEE in the germline V gene. CDR3 length equals 13 residues.

The V and J genes are TRBV6-1 and TRBJ2-4, with TRBD1 matching 8 bases. The CDR3 consists of 13 residues. Looked up from germline, CDR1 is MNHNS and CDR2 is SASEGT. Trimming cost V 2 bases and J 7 bases; bases outside gene matches: 1. The DNA for the CDR3 is TGTGCCAGCAGTGAACAGGGGGCGAACATTCAGTACTTC. The encoded protein is CASSEQGANIQYF.

V gene TRBV19 combines with J gene TRBJ1-6; D not certain. The germline V gene encodes CDR1 LNHDA and CDR2 SQIVND (reference sequence). The CDR3 is made up of 13 amino acids. Trimming shortened V by 6 bases and J by 10 bases, and 13 bases separated the two germline ends. The DNA of the CDR3 is TGTGCCAGTAGAGCTCTCGGGAGCTCACCCCTCCACTTT. This translates into CASRALGSSPLHF.

The sample holds one count of this clone. The chain uses TRBV7-2 and TRBJ2-3; TRBD2 matches 9 bases. Germline V CDR1 and CDR2: SGHTA, FQGNSA. V lost 2 bases to trimming and J lost 0 bases; unmatched junction nucleotides: 3. The CDR3 consists of 16 residues. Here the CDR3 reads CASSLSLAGSTDTQYF. The CDR3 nucleotides read TGTGCCAGCAGCTTAAGTCTAGCGGGGAGCACAGATACGCAGTATTTT.

This clone showed up just once. The rearrangement uses TRBV11-2 and TRBJ2-5; 7 bases map to TRBD1. With 5 bases clipped from V and 5 bases from J, the junction kept 5 bases outside the gene matches. Germline V gives CDR1 SGHAT, CDR2 FQNNGV. The CDR3 is 13 residues long. The CDR3: CASSIDRVETQYF. CDR3 bases: TGTGCCAGCAGCATTGACAGGGTGGAGACCCAGTACTTC. Full variable domain (rest looked up from reference TRBV11-2 and TRBJ2-5): EAGVAQSPRYKIIEKRQSVAFWCNPISGHATLYWYQQILGQGPKLLIQFQNNGVVDDSQLPKDRFSAERLKGVDSTLKIQPAKLEDSAVYLCASSIDRVETQYFGPGTRLLVL.

The rearrangement uses TRBV10-3 and TRBJ2-3; 10 bases align to TRBD2. The CDR3 length is 12 residues. Germline CDR1 and CDR2: ENHRY and SYGVKD. V trimming: 9 bases; J trimming: 6 bases; junction bases outside the gene matches: 3. The CDR3 bases are TGTGCCATATCACTAGCGGGGGATACGCAGTATTTT. Its protein is CAISLAGDTQYF.

This rearrangement joins TRBV2 to TRBJ2-1; TRBD1 matches 7 bases. The CDR3 covers 14 residues. Trimming cost V 0 bases and J 13 bases; bases outside gene matches: 9. Germline values: CDR1 SNHLY, CDR2 FYNNEI. The CDR3 DNA reads TGTGCCAGCAGTGAAGCGGGGACAGCCCTTGATCAGTTCTTC. This gives the protein CASSEAGTALDQFF. Combining the CDR3 with reference TRBV2 and TRBJ2-1 gives the whole variable domain EPEVTQTPSHQVTQMGQEVILRCVPISNHLYFYWYRQILGQKVEFLVSFYNNEISEKSEIFDDQFSVERPDGSNFTLKIRSTKLEDSAMYFCASSEAGTALDQFFGPGTRLTVL.

This chain links TRBV6-5 with TRBJ1-2; 9 bases agree with TRBD1. V dropped 5 bases and J dropped 4; count of bases not matched to a gene: 2. The CDR3 runs to 13 residues. CDR1 is MNHEY and CDR2 is SVGAGI in the germline V gene. CDR3 DNA sequence: TGTGCCAGCAGTATGACAGGGGGCTATGGCTACACCTTC. The encoded protein is CASSMTGGYGYTF.

The chain is built from TRBV7-9 and TRBJ2-7; a possible D gene is TRBD2 (5 bases). CDR3 length: 14 residues. V dropped 3 bases and J dropped 2 bases, with 11 bases sitting between them. Germline assignment: CDR1 SEHNR and CDR2 FQNEAQ (reference sequence). Here the CDR3 reads CASSFPGFTYEQYF. For the CDR3, the DNA is TGTGCCAGCAGCTTTCCGGGATTCACCTACGAGCAGTACTTC. The whole variable domain, remainder taken from reference TRBV7-9 and TRBJ2-7, is DTGVSQNPRHKITKRGQNVTFRCDPISEHNRLYWYRQTLGQGPEFLTYFQNEAQLEKSRLLSDRFSAERPKGSFSTLEIQRTEQGDSAMYLCASSFPGFTYEQYFGPGTRLTVT.

This clone showed up just once. V and J are TRBV15 and TRBJ2-7; 10 nucleotides align to TRBD2. Germline CDR1 reads LNHNV; CDR2 reads YYDKDF (reference sequence). This CDR3 has 15 residues. Trimming took 0 bases from V and 5 from J; bases not matched to a gene: 4. Here the CDR3 reads CATSRDGLAGDEQYF. DNA for the CDR3: TGTGCCACCAGCAGAGATGGGCTAGCGGGAGACGAGCAGTACTTC.

This chain joins TRBV6-5 and TRBJ2-5, with D maybe TRBD2 (6 bases). In germline, CDR1 is MNHEY, CDR2 SVGAGI. The CDR3 has 14 amino acids. Trimming cost V 4 bases and J 4 bases, with 13 bases left between them. CDR3 residues: CASSSPGRGETQYF. CDR3 DNA sequence: TGTGCCAGCAGTTCCCCGGGGCGGGGAGAGACCCAGTACTTC.

The CDR3 DNA follows: TGTGCCAGCAGTCAATACAATGAGCAGTTCTTC. Translation: CASSQYNEQFF. This chain connects TRBV27 to TRBJ2-1, with D unresolved. Deletions cut 5 bases from V and 4 bases from J, with 3 bases between. Germline loops: CDR1 MNHEY, CDR2 SMNVEV (reference sequence). The CDR3 length is 11 residues.

V usage is TRBV2 and J usage is TRBJ1-5; D is ambiguous. Per germline, CDR1 SNHLY and CDR2 FYNNEI. CDR3 length equals 14 residues. V lost 3 bases, J lost 6 bases, and 12 bases lay in between. The DNA for the CDR3 is TGTGCCAGCAGTGAGACCGGGGTCTTTCAGCCCCAGCATTTT. Amino acids: CASSETGVFQPQHF. The whole variable domain, remainder taken from reference TRBV2 and TRBJ1-5, is EPEVTQTPSHQVTQMGQEVILRCVPISNHLYFYWYRQILGQKVEFLVSFYNNEISEKSEIFDDQFSVERPDGSNFTLKIRSTKLEDSAMYFCASSETGVFQPQHFGDGTRLSIL.

The V gene is TRBV28, the J gene TRBJ2-1, with 10 bases lining up with TRBD2. The CDR3 has 16 amino acids. V was pared by 4 bases and J by 9 bases, with 12 bases of the junction left unmatched. Germline-derived CDR1 and CDR2 are MDHEN and SYDVKM. The CDR3: CASSSVSGGGFSEQFF. The CDR3 DNA follows: TGTGCCAGCAGTTCTGTCAGCGGGGGGGGCTTCAGTGAGCAGTTCTTC. The entire variable domain, with the rest obtained from reference TRBV28 and TRBJ2-1, is as follows: DVKVTQSSRYLVKRTGEKVFLECVQDMDHENMFWYRQDPGLGLRLIYFSYDVKMKEKGDIPEGYSVSREKKERFSLILESASTNQTSMYLCASSSVSGGGFSEQFFGPGTRLTVL.

This clone occurred a few times. The chain combines TRBV5-1 with TRBJ1-2; tentative D call: TRBD1 (5 bases). The V gene lost 3 bases and the J gene lost 4 bases, with 16 bases spanning the gap. The CDR3 covers 15 residues. Germline lookup yields CDR1 SGHRS and CDR2 YFSETQ. CDR3 in DNA: TGCGCCAGCAGCTCCCTCCCGACAGACAGCTATGGCTACACCTTC. Protein: CASSSLPTDSYGYTF. The full variable domain, in which reference TRBV5-1 and TRBJ1-2 provide the parts outside the CDR3, is KAGVTQTPRYLIKTRGQQVTLSCSPISGHRSVSWYQQTPGQGLQFLFEYFSETQRNKGNFPGRFSGRQFSNSRSEMNVSTLELGDSALYLCASSSLPTDSYGYTFGSGTRLTVV.

The chain couples TRBV21-1 to TRBJ2-5; TRBD2 is the table's D call, not checked against the DNA. TRBV21-1 is designated a pseudogene. CDR3 length equals 15 residues. In DNA, the CDR3 is TGTGCCAGCAGCCAAAACCGGGACTACCAAGAGACCCAGTACTTC. This gives the protein CASSQNRDYQETQYF.